One sample yielded the 18 T cell receptor beta chains listed below, sequenced in a study of T cell responses to AZD1222 COVID-19 vaccine listed by TCRdb under 2021. The time point label for this specimen denotes: baseline before first vaccination. Receptor libraries were prepared by the immunoSEQ multiplex PCR assay. In TCRdb, the immuneACCESS table is reduced to in-frame sequences with V and J assigned. These tables do not hold every clone; where another copy was compared, an unresolved V gene accounts for under half, and the others remain unexplained. The sample table holds about 100,000 clones, of which about nine tenths were seen once. The ten largest clones take up approximately 1.7% of the sample. The specimen was peripheral blood, collected on day 0 of AZD1222 vaccination. The receptors here all came from an adult in good health.

This chain uses TRBV7-3 with TRBJ2-2; D possibly corresponds to TRBD2 (6 bases). V lost 6 bases to trimming and J lost 0 bases, with 17 bases between them. CDR3 size: 17 residues. From germline, CDR1 is SGHTA and CDR2 FQGTGA. CDR3 sequence (DNA): TGTGCCAGCAGTCCTACCTGGGGGACTTCGAACACCGGGGAGCTGTTTTTT. Its translation is CASSPTWGTSNTGELFF. Based on the CDR3 plus reference TRBV7-3 and TRBJ2-2, the full variable domain is GAGVSQTPSNKVTEKGKYVELRCDPISGHTALYWYRQSLGQGPEFLIYFQGTGAADDSGLPNDRFFAVRPEGSVSTLKIQRTERGDSAVYLCASSPTWGTSNTGELFFGEGSRLTVL.

The V call is TRBV5-4, the J call TRBJ2-6; 11 positions match TRBD1. The germline gives CDR1 SGHNT, CDR2 YYREEE (reference sequence). V shed 5 bases, J shed 0 bases, and the junction held 7 bases outside the gene matches. The CDR3 runs to 18 residues. The DNA of the CDR3 is TGTGCCAGCAGTTCCGGACAGGGGGCACCCTCTGGGGCCAACGTCCTGACTTTC. This translates into CASSSGQGAPSGANVLTF.

The genes are TRBV18 and TRBJ2-5; D might be TRBD2 (5 bases). Per the germline V gene, CDR1 is KGHSH and CDR2 is LQKENI. The CDR3 spans 15 residues. Deletions cut 0 bases from V and 6 bases from J, with 14 bases between. The chain's CDR3 is CASSPPLASRKTQYF. In DNA form, the CDR3 reads TGTGCCAGCTCACCACCCCTTGCTAGCAGGAAGACCCAGTACTTC.

V usage is TRBV7-8 and J usage is TRBJ2-7; TRBD1 might be the D (5 bases). The CDR3 spans 14 residues. Germline V CDR1 and CDR2: SGHVS, FQNEAQ. Trimming cost V 2 bases and J 3 bases, with 11 bases left between them. The CDR3 here is CASSLKGQNYEQYF. DNA of the CDR3: TGTGCCAGCAGCTTAAAAGGACAAAACTACGAGCAGTACTTC.

V gene TRBV29-1 combines with J gene TRBJ2-3, with D possibly matching TRBD1 (5 bases). Germline CDR1 and CDR2: SQVTM and ANQGSEA. The CDR3 covers 13 residues. V shed 4 bases and J shed 2 bases, with 10 bases lying between them. CDR3 in DNA: TGCAGCGTTGCAGGGATCACCACAGATACGCAGTATTTT. It translates to CSVAGITTDTQYF.

The chain uses TRBV6-5 and TRBJ1-1; 7 bases fit TRBD1. V was pared by 1 base and J by 4 bases, with 3 bases of the junction left unmatched. CDR1 MNHEY and CDR2 SVGAGI come from the germline V gene. The CDR3 extends over 14 amino acids. The CDR3 region is CASSYFRQGTEAFF. The CDR3 DNA is TGTGCCAGCAGTTACTTCCGACAGGGCACTGAAGCTTTCTTT.

The chain has TRBV10-2 and TRBJ2-2; 16 positions agree with TRBD2. Germline CDR1 is WSHSY and CDR2 is SAAADI. V was pared by 7 bases and J by 4 bases, with 9 bases of the junction left unmatched. CDR3 length: 18 residues. CDR3 DNA sequence: TGCGCCAGCAAGCCGGGACTAGCGGGAGGGCCGGCCACCGGGGAGCTGTTTTTT. Its protein is CASKPGLAGGPATGELFF.

The V gene is TRBV29-1, the J gene TRBJ2-5; D possibly corresponds to TRBD1 (6 bases). The V gene lost 1 base and the J gene lost 0 bases, with 9 bases spanning the gap. The CDR3 spans 14 residues. Germline V gene lookup returns CDR1 SQVTM and CDR2 ANQGSEA. The CDR3 is CSVEVQGHQETQYF. For the CDR3, the DNA is TGCAGCGTTGAAGTCCAGGGGCACCAAGAGACCCAGTACTTC. The entire variable domain, with the rest obtained from reference TRBV29-1 and TRBJ2-5, is as follows: SAVISQKPSRDICQRGTSLTIQCQVDSQVTMMFWYRQQPGQSLTLIATANQGSEATYESGFVIDKFPISRPNLTFSTLTVSNMSPEDSSIYLCSVEVQGHQETQYFGPGTRLLVL.

The chain employs TRBV7-6 and TRBJ2-5; a possible D gene is TRBD1 (5 bases). Trimming took off 0 bases at V and 1 base at J, with 9 bases between the two ends. The CDR3 consists of 15 residues. Germline assignment: CDR1 SGHVS and CDR2 FNYEAQ. CDR3 region: CASSLAAGSQETQYF. CDR3 coding DNA: TGTGCCAGCAGCTTAGCCGCAGGGTCCCAAGAGACCCAGTACTTC.

The chain couples TRBV7-6 to TRBJ2-5; 7 nucleotides align to TRBD2. CDR1 is SGHVS, CDR2 FNYEAQ, per germline. The CDR3 sequence is 14 residues long. The V and J ends lost 5 bases and 3 bases, in that order; junction bases with no gene match: 6. The CDR3 region is CASSERTRKETQYF. The CDR3 coding sequence is TGTGCCAGCAGCGAACGGACTAGAAAAGAGACCCAGTACTTC.

This clone occurred once. The CDR3 coding sequence is TGTGCCAGCAGCGTAGTAACCGGGACAGGGGAAGAGACCCAGTACTTC. Its translation is CASSVVTGTGEETQYF. The gene calls are TRBV9 and TRBJ2-5, with 10 bases identical to TRBD1. Germline CDR1 reads SGDLS; CDR2 reads YYNGEE. This CDR3 has 16 amino acids. The ends lost 0 bases at V and 3 bases at J; junction bases unmatched: 5.

The chain has TRBV6-2 or TRBV6-3 and TRBJ2-7, with D uncertain. Germline-derived CDR1 and CDR2 are MNHEY and SVGEGT. Trimming left V 6 bases short and J 0 bases short, with 21 bases between. The CDR3 spans 17 residues. CDR3 residues: CASSPLNWVQSSYEQYF. The CDR3 DNA sequence: TGTGCCAGCAGCCCGTTGAATTGGGTCCAAAGCTCCTACGAGCAGTACTTC.

This clone was detected a few times. The chain uses TRBV7-3 and TRBJ1-6; TRBD1 might be the D (5 bases). The CDR3 is made up of 14 amino acids. Trimming took 5 bases from V and 4 from J, leaving 9 bases between them. Germline values: CDR1 SGHTA, CDR2 FQGTGA. This chain's CDR3 is CASSPGGYNSPLHF. The CDR3 DNA reads as TGTGCCAGCAGCCCCGGGGGGTATAATTCACCCCTCCACTTT.

This clone was counted a few times. The rearrangement uses TRBV7-3 and TRBJ1-1; D gene uncertain. V was pared by 2 bases and J by 7 bases, with 14 bases between. The CDR3 covers 14 residues. The V gene's germline CDR1 is SGHTA and CDR2 FQGTGA. CDR3 protein: CASSLFGREGEAFF. The CDR3 DNA reads TGTGCCAGCAGCTTATTCGGTAGGGAGGGTGAAGCTTTCTTT.

This clone was observed once. The rearrangement links TRBV9 to TRBJ2-3, with 14 bases matching TRBD2. V shed 5 bases and J 4 bases; nucleotides not matched to a gene: 3. Germline V gene sequence: CDR1 SGDLS, CDR2 YYNGEE. The CDR3 extends over 15 amino acids. CDR3: CASSLTSGRADTQYF. The CDR3 bases are TGTGCCAGCAGTCTGACTAGCGGGAGGGCAGATACGCAGTATTTT.

The chain is built from TRBV29-1 and TRBJ1-1; D ambiguous. The V end lost 4 bases, the J end lost 11 bases, and 14 bases lay between the germline ends. Germline CDR1 SQVTM, CDR2 ANQGSEA. This CDR3 comprises 11 residues. The CDR3 is CSVGLQGWAFF. DNA of the CDR3: TGCAGCGTTGGACTTCAAGGTTGGGCTTTCTTT.

The rearrangement links TRBV20-1 to TRBJ2-4; no reliable D call. The ends were cut back, 6 bases at V and 6 bases at J, with 9 bases in the middle. The germline gives CDR1 DFQATT, CDR2 SNEGSKA (reference sequence). CDR3 size: 11 residues. This chain's CDR3 is CSAQTGNIQYF. In DNA, the CDR3 is TGCAGTGCCCAGACTGGAAACATTCAGTACTTC.

The chain recombines TRBV19 with TRBJ2-2; D is undetermined. The CDR3 consists of 14 residues. The V end was cut by 5 bases, the J end by 0 bases, with 7 bases between. Germline CDR1 is LNHDA and CDR2 is SQIVND (reference sequence). CDR3 loop: CASSPDANTGELFF. The CDR3 DNA reads as TGTGCCAGTAGTCCGGACGCGAACACCGGGGAGCTGTTTTTT.